Listed below are T cell receptor beta chains from one sample, sequenced in a study of blood T cell repertoires in COVID-19. Only in-frame clones appear in the TCRdb table, and some are missing; sequencing was by immunoSEQ multiplex PCR. This table has some 260,000 clones, roughly 90% appearing once. The sequenced sample was PBMCs or T cells enriched from blood (not recorded which). All receptors come from a woman aged 30 to 39 with acute COVID-19. The CDR3 runs from the conserved cysteine through the conserved F or W. The order of the fields is CDR3 protein, CDR3 DNA, J gene, clone size, D gene, V gene. The D gene is left open where the match is weak. Part of the rows lack a size; the others show once, few, many or a class for expanded clones.

CDR3 protein: CASSPGLAGDTQYF; CDR3 DNA: TGTGCCAGCAGCCCGGGACTAGCGGGAGATACGCAGTATTTT; J gene: TRBJ2-3; clone size: NA; D gene: TRBD2; V gene: TRBV7-2
CDR3 protein: CASSQAVRGLAF; CDR3 DNA: TGTGCCAGCAGCCAAGCTGTCAGGGGGCTCGCCTTC; J gene: TRBJ1-2; clone size: NA; D gene: TRBD1; V gene: TRBV3-1/TRBV3-2
CDR3 protein: CASFAVFSGNTIYF; CDR3 DNA: TGTGCCAGCTTTGCAGTCTTCTCTGGAAACACCATATATTTT; J gene: TRBJ1-3; clone size: NA; D gene: NA; V gene: TRBV6-5
CDR3 protein: CASSQEGRGNSPLHF; CDR3 DNA: TGTGCCAGCAGCCAAGAGGGCAGGGGAAATTCACCCCTCCACTTT; J gene: TRBJ1-6; clone size: NA; D gene: NA; V gene: TRBV3-1/TRBV3-2
CDR3 protein: CATSATTGANSPLHF; CDR3 DNA: TGTGCCACCAGTGCGACGACAGGGGCCAATTCACCCCTCCACTTT; J gene: TRBJ1-6; clone size: few; D gene: TRBD1; V gene: TRBV15
CDR3 protein: CAISRAGFEDTGELFF; CDR3 DNA: TGTGCCATCAGTCGAGCGGGGTTCGAGGACACCGGGGAGCTGTTTTTT; J gene: TRBJ2-2; clone size: NA; D gene: TRBD2; V gene: TRBV10-3
CDR3 protein: CASSFEGLAEAFF; CDR3 DNA: TGCGCCAGCAGCTTTGAGGGTTTAGCTGAAGCTTTCTTT; J gene: TRBJ1-1; clone size: few; D gene: NA; V gene: TRBV5-1
CDR3 protein: CASSPRFGALGNYGYTF; CDR3 DNA: TGTGCCAGCAGCCCCCGCTTTGGGGCGCTGGGTAACTATGGCTACACCTTC; J gene: TRBJ1-2; clone size: NA; D gene: NA; V gene: TRBV7-8
CDR3 protein: CASSLARTPTNTEAFF; CDR3 DNA: TGTGCCAGCAGCTTGGCCAGGACACCAACGAACACTGAAGCTTTCTTT; J gene: TRBJ1-1; clone size: NA; D gene: NA; V gene: TRBV5-8
CDR3 protein: CASSRLPNYEQYF; CDR3 DNA: TGTGCCAGTAGTAGACTGCCCAACTACGAGCAGTACTTC; J gene: TRBJ2-7; clone size: once; D gene: NA; V gene: TRBV19
CDR3 protein: CASSPLSLDRGPSGNTIYF; CDR3 DNA: TGTGCCAGCTCACCACTTTCCCTGGACAGGGGGCCTTCTGGAAACACCATATATTTT; J gene: TRBJ1-3; clone size: NA; D gene: TRBD1; V gene: TRBV18
CDR3 protein: CASSPTSGNTGELFF; CDR3 DNA: TGTGCCAGCAGCCCGACTAGCGGGAACACCGGGGAGCTGTTTTTT; J gene: TRBJ2-2; clone size: few; D gene: TRBD2; V gene: TRBV11-1
CDR3 protein: CASSIAAIQQETQYF; CDR3 DNA: TGTGCCAGTAGTATAGCCGCGATACAGCAAGAGACCCAGTACTTC; J gene: TRBJ2-5; clone size: NA; D gene: NA; V gene: TRBV19
CDR3 protein: CASSPALAGVTDTQYF; CDR3 DNA: TGTGCCAGCAGCCCGGCCCTAGCGGGGGTCACAGATACGCAGTATTTT; J gene: TRBJ2-3; clone size: NA; D gene: TRBD2; V gene: TRBV28
CDR3 protein: CASSSPGQSYEQYF; CDR3 DNA: TGCGCCAGCAGCTCACCGGGACAATCCTACGAGCAGTACTTC; J gene: TRBJ2-7; clone size: NA; D gene: NA; V gene: TRBV5-1
CDR3 protein: CASSPGTVEAFF; CDR3 DNA: TGTGCCAGCAGCCCCGGGACTGTCGAAGCTTTCTTT; J gene: TRBJ1-1; clone size: few; D gene: NA; V gene: TRBV7-9
CDR3 protein: CASSLYPGLSNQPQHF; CDR3 DNA: TGTGCCAGCAGTTTATATCCGGGACTTAGCAATCAGCCCCAGCATTTT; J gene: TRBJ1-5; clone size: NA; D gene: NA; V gene: TRBV27
CDR3 protein: CASSFLGSTGELFF; CDR3 DNA: TGTGCCAGCAGTTTTTTGGGCTCAACCGGGGAGCTGTTTTTT; J gene: TRBJ2-2; clone size: NA; D gene: NA; V gene: TRBV28
CDR3 protein: CASSRGTGDEAFF; CDR3 DNA: TGTGCCAGCAGCCGCGGGACAGGGGATGAAGCTTTCTTT; J gene: TRBJ1-1; clone size: NA; D gene: TRBD1; V gene: TRBV7-9
CDR3 protein: CASSARQGLAEAFF; CDR3 DNA: TGTGCCAGCAGCGCCCGACAGGGCCTTGCTGAAGCTTTCTTT; J gene: TRBJ1-1; clone size: NA; D gene: TRBD1; V gene: TRBV7-2
CDR3 protein: CASGQAMNTEAFF; CDR3 DNA: TGTGCCAGCGGACAGGCTATGAACACTGAAGCTTTCTTT; J gene: TRBJ1-1; clone size: NA; D gene: TRBD1; V gene: TRBV2
CDR3 protein: CASMGGYSYEQYF; CDR3 DNA: TGTGCCAGTATGGGAGGCTACTCCTACGAGCAGTACTTC; J gene: TRBJ2-7; clone size: once; D gene: NA; V gene: TRBV19
CDR3 protein: CASSSPTEPFYNEQFF; CDR3 DNA: TGTGCCAGCAGTTCTCCGACAGAACCTTTCTACAATGAGCAGTTCTTC; J gene: TRBJ2-1; clone size: NA; D gene: NA; V gene: TRBV11-1
CDR3 protein: CASSYRFGVGETQYF; CDR3 DNA: TGTGCCAGCAGTTACAGGTTCGGGGTCGGGGAGACCCAGTACTTC; J gene: TRBJ2-5; clone size: NA; D gene: NA; V gene: TRBV6-5
CDR3 protein: CASSPTGGRTEAFF; CDR3 DNA: TGTGCCAGCAGTCCAACAGGGGGTAGAACTGAAGCTTTCTTT; J gene: TRBJ1-1; clone size: once; D gene: TRBD1; V gene: TRBV6-5
CDR3 protein: CASSSPTGGDTGELFF; CDR3 DNA: TGTGCCAGTAGTTCCCCGACAGGGGGGGACACCGGGGAGCTGTTTTTT; J gene: TRBJ2-2; clone size: NA; D gene: TRBD1; V gene: TRBV19
CDR3 protein: CASSSGFTQHF; CDR3 DNA: TGTGCCAGCAGTTCAGGGTTTACCCAGCATTTT; J gene: TRBJ1-5; clone size: NA; D gene: NA; V gene: TRBV6-5
CDR3 protein: CSASSPPGQGYTRNTEAFF; CDR3 DNA: TGCAGTGCTAGTTCCCCCCCTGGGCAGGGTTATACCCGGAACACTGAAGCTTTCTTT; J gene: TRBJ1-1; clone size: NA; D gene: NA; V gene: TRBV20-1